This record covers a single T cell receptor (beta chain). The length of the CDR3 is 15 residues. V was shortened by 5 bases and J by 0 bases, with 11 bases between the two germline ends. Germline-derived CDR1 and CDR2 are SGHTA and FQGNSA. The data are from a study of blood T cell repertoires in COVID-19. The overall study: The cDNA or gDNA used as material had been derived from T cells, B-cell-depleted T cells, or PBMCs.

As handled by the study authors: The assay estimated nucleated cells by amplifying reference gene primers. TCRdb's copy holds only in-frame clones and misses some; the assay was immunoSEQ multiplex PCR. V, J and clone size reflect that table, while D and trimming were determined from the DNA. The sample carries around 210,000 clones, roughly nine tenths recorded once. The rearrangement uses TRBV7-2 and TRBJ1-3; D gene uncertain. The receptor comes from a woman aged 70-85 years with acute or convalescent COVID-19. The sequenced sample consisted of peripheral blood. The DNA of the CDR3 is TGTGCCAGCAGCCCGGGTGTAAGCTCTGGAAACACCATATATTTT. This codes for CASSPGVSSGNTIYF.